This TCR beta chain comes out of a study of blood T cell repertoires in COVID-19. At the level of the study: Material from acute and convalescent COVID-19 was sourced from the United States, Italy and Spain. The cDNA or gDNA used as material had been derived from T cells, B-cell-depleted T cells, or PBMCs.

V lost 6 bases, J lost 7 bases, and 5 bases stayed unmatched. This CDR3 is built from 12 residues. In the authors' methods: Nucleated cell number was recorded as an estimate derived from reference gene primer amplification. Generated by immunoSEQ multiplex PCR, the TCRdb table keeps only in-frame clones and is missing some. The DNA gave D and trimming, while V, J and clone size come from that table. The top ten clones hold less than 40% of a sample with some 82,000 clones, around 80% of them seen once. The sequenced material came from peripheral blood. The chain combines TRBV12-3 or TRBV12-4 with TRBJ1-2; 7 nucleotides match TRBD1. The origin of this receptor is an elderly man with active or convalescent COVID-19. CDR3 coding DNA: TGTGCCAGCAGGCGACAGGGCTTTGGCTACACCTTC. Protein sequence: CASRRQGFGYTF.